The rows below give T cell receptor beta chains drawn from one sample of a study of siplizumab effects on memory and regulatory T cells. Method: immunoSEQ multiplex PCR; TCRdb's copy keeps in-frame clones and lacks some. This table has tens of thousands of clones, around 96% appearing once. Material: naive CD8+ T cells sorted from blood. All receptors come from a human donor in good health. CDR3s include the opening cysteine and the closing phenylalanine or tryptophan. D genes are given only for firm matches. Size values are once, few and many counts, or a class for expanded clones, and some rows have none.

V: TRBV27
J: TRBJ2-7
D: -
size: -
CDR3: CASRLTGTASYEQYF
DNA: TGTGCCAGCAGGTTAACAGGGACCGCCTCCTACGAGCAGTACTTC

V: TRBV28
J: TRBJ1-4
D: -
size: -
CDR3: CASSFEGPPTNEKLFF
DNA: TGTGCCAGCAGTTTTGAGGGCCCACCGACTAATGAAAAACTGTTTTTT

V: TRBV6-1
J: TRBJ1-2
D: TRBD1
size: few
CDR3: CASIPGDRTGYTF
DNA: TGTGCCAGCATTCCCGGGGACAGGACCGGCTACACCTTC

V: TRBV19
J: TRBJ1-1
D: -
size: -
CDR3: CASSILTPNTEAFF
DNA: TGTGCCAGTAGTATTCTCACGCCTAACACTGAAGCTTTCTTT

V: TRBV7-9
J: TRBJ1-5
D: -
size: -
CDR3: CASSLDSNNQPQHF
DNA: TGTGCCAGCAGCTTAGACAGTAATAATCAGCCCCAGCATTTT

V: TRBV9
J: TRBJ2-7
D: TRBD2
size: -
CDR3: CASSVEGTSDYEQYF
DNA: TGTGCCAGCAGCGTAGAGGGGACTAGCGACTACGAGCAGTACTTC

V: TRBV9
J: TRBJ2-6
D: -
size: -
CDR3: CASSSHQAQGAGANVLTF
DNA: TGTGCCAGCAGCTCACATCAAGCCCAGGGTGCCGGGGCCAACGTCCTGACTTTC

V: TRBV7-9
J: TRBJ2-5
D: -
size: -
CDR3: CASSPAPGRTSLEQETQYF
DNA: TGTGCCAGCAGCCCAGCTCCCGGTCGGACAAGCCTAGAACAAGAGACCCAGTACTTC

V: TRBV5-1
J: TRBJ1-4
D: -
size: -
CDR3: CASSLGGTNEKLFF
DNA: TGCGCCAGCAGCTTGGGGGGTACTAATGAAAAACTGTTTTTT

V: TRBV6-6
J: TRBJ1-1
D: TRBD1
size: -
CDR3: CASNLPGGEAFF
DNA: TGTGCCAGCAACCTCCCAGGGGGTGAAGCTTTCTTT

V: TRBV11-3
J: TRBJ1-5
D: -
size: -
CDR3: CASSLGGRERQPQHF
DNA: TGTGCCAGCAGCTTAGGGGGCAGGGAAAGGCAGCCCCAGCATTTT

V: TRBV6-5
J: TRBJ2-3
D: TRBD2
size: -
CDR3: CASSLTSGGTDTQYF
DNA: TGTGCCAGCAGTTTGACTAGCGGGGGGACAGATACGCAGTATTTT

V: TRBV15
J: TRBJ2-7
D: -
size: -
CDR3: CATSRDSGEQYF
DNA: TGTGCCACCAGCAGAGATTCTGGGGAGCAGTACTTC

V: TRBV6-4
J: TRBJ2-7
D: TRBD2
size: -
CDR3: CASSEMASGGVYEQYF
DNA: TGTGCCAGCAGTGAAATGGCATCGGGGGGGGTCTACGAGCAGTACTTC

V: TRBV9
J: TRBJ2-3
D: TRBD2
size: -
CDR3: CASSVEAGVTDTQYF
DNA: TGTGCCAGCAGCGTAGAGGCGGGGGTCACAGATACGCAGTATTTT

V: TRBV7-3
J: TRBJ2-7
D: -
size: -
CDR3: CASSPGVGYEQYF
DNA: TGTGCCAGCAGCCCGGGAGTAGGATACGAGCAGTACTTC

V: TRBV7-6
J: TRBJ2-3
D: -
size: -
CDR3: CASSLVGGTDTQYF
DNA: TGTGCCAGCAGCTTAGTAGGCGGGACAGATACGCAGTATTTT

V: TRBV9
J: TRBJ1-2
D: -
size: -
CDR3: CASSATSGTTSKARMGYTF
DNA: TGTGCCAGCAGCGCGACCTCCGGGACCACTTCGAAGGCCAGGATGGGCTACACCTTC

V: TRBV9
J: TRBJ1-1
D: -
size: few
CDR3: CASSGQNEAFF
DNA: TGTGCCAGCAGCGGACAGAATGAAGCTTTCTTT

V: TRBV5-1
J: TRBJ2-5
D: TRBD1
size: once
CDR3: CASSDGQGVTQYF
DNA: TGCGCCAGCAGCGACGGACAGGGAGTGACCCAGTACTTC

V: TRBV9
J: TRBJ2-1
D: -
size: -
CDR3: CASSVGSSGYNEQFF
DNA: TGTGCCAGCAGCGTAGGCAGTAGCGGTTACAATGAGCAGTTCTTC

V: TRBV5-8
J: TRBJ1-6
D: -
size: -
CDR3: CASHLDESSSYNSPLHF
DNA: TGTGCCAGCCACCTTGACGAAAGTAGCTCCTATAATTCACCCCTCCACTTT

V: TRBV13
J: TRBJ1-1
D: -
size: -
CDR3: CASSSGGGTEAFF
DNA: TGTGCCAGCAGCTCGGGGGGAGGGACTGAAGCTTTCTTT

V: TRBV19
J: TRBJ2-2
D: -
size: -
CDR3: CASSIYDTGELFF
DNA: TGTGCCAGTAGTATATATGACACCGGGGAGCTGTTTTTT

V: TRBV27
J: TRBJ2-7
D: TRBD2
size: -
CDR3: CASAPRGGDSYEQYF
DNA: TGTGCCAGCGCCCCGAGGGGAGGGGACTCCTACGAGCAGTACTTC

V: TRBV19
J: TRBJ1-1
D: -
size: once
CDR3: CASSIPGAGTEAFF
DNA: TGTGCCAGTAGTATCCCGGGGGCAGGCACTGAAGCTTTCTTT

V: TRBV7-3
J: TRBJ2-1
D: TRBD2
size: -
CDR3: CASSLTGGNEQFF
DNA: TGTGCCAGCAGTTTAACGGGGGGCAATGAGCAGTTCTTC

V: TRBV13
J: TRBJ1-2
D: TRBD1
size: -
CDR3: CASSLGLAGGAWGYTF
DNA: TGTGCCAGCAGCTTAGGCCTTGCAGGGGGCGCGTGGGGCTACACCTTC

V: TRBV5-4
J: TRBJ1-2
D: TRBD1
size: -
CDR3: CASSAGTGFYGYTF
DNA: TGTGCCAGCAGCGCCGGGACAGGATTCTATGGCTACACCTTC

V: TRBV2
J: TRBJ2-7
D: -
size: once
CDR3: CASLETYEQYF
DNA: TGTGCCAGCCTAGAAACCTACGAGCAGTACTTC

V: TRBV28
J: TRBJ2-5
D: -
size: -
CDR3: CASSLDGVTRETQYF
DNA: TGTGCCAGCAGTTTGGATGGGGTGACGAGAGAGACCCAGTACTTC

V: TRBV6-1
J: TRBJ1-1
D: -
size: -
CDR3: CASSVAVLAEAFF
DNA: TGTGCCAGCAGTGTGGCAGTCCTCGCTGAAGCTTTCTTT

V: TRBV27
J: TRBJ1-1
D: -
size: -
CDR3: CASSLFGGDTEAFF
DNA: TGTGCCAGCAGTTTATTTGGGGGAGACACTGAAGCTTTCTTT

V: TRBV6-1
J: TRBJ1-1
D: TRBD1
size: once
CDR3: CASSGPGQGTEAFF
DNA: TGTGCCAGCAGTGGGCCGGGACAGGGGACTGAAGCTTTCTTT

V: TRBV6-9
J: TRBJ2-2
D: -
size: once
CDR3: CASTWRTGELFF
DNA: TGTGCCAGCACTTGGCGCACCGGGGAGCTGTTTTTT

V: TRBV6-5
J: TRBJ2-7
D: TRBD1
size: -
CDR3: CASSYYPGGMYEQYF
DNA: TGTGCCAGCAGTTACTATCCAGGGGGCATGTACGAGCAGTACTTC

V: TRBV10-2
J: TRBJ1-6
D: -
size: -
CDR3: CASSELLSSYNSPLHF
DNA: TGCGCCAGCAGTGAGTTACTGAGCTCCTATAATTCACCCCTCCACTTT

V: TRBV9
J: TRBJ2-7
D: TRBD1
size: -
CDR3: CASSAGQGEGTYEQYF
DNA: TGTGCCAGCAGCGCCGGACAGGGTGAGGGAACCTACGAGCAGTACTTC

V: TRBV6-5
J: TRBJ2-3
D: TRBD2
size: -
CDR3: CASTTSGGYTDTQYF
DNA: TGTGCCAGCACAACTAGCGGGGGGTACACAGATACGCAGTATTTT

V: TRBV2
J: TRBJ1-5
D: -
size: -
CDR3: CASSEDFSNQPQHF
DNA: TGTGCCAGCAGTGAAGACTTTAGCAATCAGCCCCAGCATTTT

V: TRBV11-1
J: TRBJ2-5
D: TRBD2
size: -
CDR3: CASSYPGTSDGETQYF
DNA: TGTGCCAGCAGCTATCCCGGGACTAGTGACGGAGAGACCCAGTACTTC

V: TRBV29-1
J: TRBJ1-2
D: -
size: -
CDR3: CSVEETEYYGYTF
DNA: TGCAGCGTTGAAGAGACAGAATACTATGGCTACACCTTC